This T cell receptor (beta chain) was obtained from a study of tumor and adjacent non-tumor tissue in lung cancer. A word on this clonotype: The junction and the germline gene differ at one end; a read error may be behind it.

Germline loops: CDR1 SGHRS, CDR2 YFSETQ. This CDR3 has 16 residues. The library came from three nested PCR rounds adapted from ARM-PCR protocols. From the multiplex PCR reads, TCRdb called clonotypes with MiXCR, one entry per CDR3 protein. The sample lists 120,000 or so distinct CDR3 sequences; approximately 84% were seen once. No cell sorting was done before RNA was extracted from the tissue. The specimen was lung tumor tissue. V usage is TRBV5-1 and J usage is TRBJ2-1, with TRBD2 matching over 11 bases. This TCR was recovered from a man in his 70s with non-small cell lung cancer. In nucleotides, the CDR3 is TGTGCCAGCAGCTTAGCGGGGGGGCCGACTCCCAAAGAGCAGTTATTC. Translating gives CASSLAGGPTPKEQLF.